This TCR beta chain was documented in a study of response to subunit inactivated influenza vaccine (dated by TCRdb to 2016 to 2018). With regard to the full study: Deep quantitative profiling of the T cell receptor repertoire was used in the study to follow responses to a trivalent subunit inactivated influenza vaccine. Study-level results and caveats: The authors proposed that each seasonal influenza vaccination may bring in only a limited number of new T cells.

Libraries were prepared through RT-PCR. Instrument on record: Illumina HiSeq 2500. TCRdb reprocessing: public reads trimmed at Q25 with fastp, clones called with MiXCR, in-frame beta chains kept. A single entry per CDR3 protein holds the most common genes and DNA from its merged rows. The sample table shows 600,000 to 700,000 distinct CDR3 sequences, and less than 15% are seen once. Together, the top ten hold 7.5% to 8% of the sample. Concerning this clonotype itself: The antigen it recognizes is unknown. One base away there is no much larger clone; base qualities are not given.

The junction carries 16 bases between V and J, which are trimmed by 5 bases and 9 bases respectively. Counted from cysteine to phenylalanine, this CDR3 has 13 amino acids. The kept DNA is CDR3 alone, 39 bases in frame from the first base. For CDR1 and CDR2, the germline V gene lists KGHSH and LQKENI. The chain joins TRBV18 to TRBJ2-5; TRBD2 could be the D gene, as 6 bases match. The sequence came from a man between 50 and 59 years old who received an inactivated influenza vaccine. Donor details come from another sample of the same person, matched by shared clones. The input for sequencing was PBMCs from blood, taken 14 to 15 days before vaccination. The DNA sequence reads TGTGCCAGCTCAATACAGGTACCGGGGGCCCAGTACTTC. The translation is CASSIQVPGAQYF.